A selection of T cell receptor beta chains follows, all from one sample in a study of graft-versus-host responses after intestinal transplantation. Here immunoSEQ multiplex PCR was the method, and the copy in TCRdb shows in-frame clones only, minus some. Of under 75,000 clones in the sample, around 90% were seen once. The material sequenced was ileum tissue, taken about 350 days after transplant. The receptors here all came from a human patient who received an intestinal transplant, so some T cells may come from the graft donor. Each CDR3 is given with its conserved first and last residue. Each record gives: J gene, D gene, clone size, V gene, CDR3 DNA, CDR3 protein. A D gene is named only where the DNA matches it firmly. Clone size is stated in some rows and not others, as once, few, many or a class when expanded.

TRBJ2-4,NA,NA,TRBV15,TGTGCCACCAGCAGAGATAGCATTATAGCCAAAAACATTCAGTACTTC,CATSRDSIIAKNIQYF
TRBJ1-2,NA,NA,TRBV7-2,TGTGCCAGCAGCTTAGACCATACGCTCGGGGGGCGCGGCTACACCTTC,CASSLDHTLGGRGYTF
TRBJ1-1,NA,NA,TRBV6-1,TGTGCCAGCAGTTTCGGTTACACTGAAGCTTTCTTT,CASSFGYTEAFF
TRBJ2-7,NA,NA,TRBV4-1,TGCGCCAGCAGCCAAGCGGAACCGGGACTTATCTCCTACGAGCAGTACTTC,CASSQAEPGLISYEQYF
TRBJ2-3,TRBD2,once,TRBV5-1,TGCGCCAGCAGCACTGGACTAGCGGGGGGGCGGCTTAGCACAGATACGCAGTATTTT,CASSTGLAGGRLSTDTQYF
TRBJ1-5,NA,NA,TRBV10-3,TGTGCCATCAGTGAGTTAGTCGTGACAAGTCTAAATCAGCCCCAGCATTTT,CAISELVVTSLNQPQHF
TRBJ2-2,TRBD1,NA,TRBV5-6,TGTGCCAGCAGCTTAACAGGGGGTACCGGGGAGCTGTTTTTT,CASSLTGGTGELFF
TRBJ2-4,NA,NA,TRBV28,TGTGCCAGCAGTTTTCTAGGGGTGAACATTCAGTACTTC,CASSFLGVNIQYF
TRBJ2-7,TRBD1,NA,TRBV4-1,TGCGCCAGCAGCCAAAAGTCGGGACAGGGCTCCTACGAGCAGTACTTC,CASSQKSGQGSYEQYF
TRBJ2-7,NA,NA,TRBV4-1,TGCGCCAGCAGCCATGAACGGGACTCCTACGAGCAGTACTTC,CASSHERDSYEQYF
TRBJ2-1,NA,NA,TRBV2,TGTGCCAGCACCCCCCGCAATGAGCAGTTCTTC,CASTPRNEQFF
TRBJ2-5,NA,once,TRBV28,TGTGCCAGCAGTTTGGGGGACGAGACCCAGTACTTC,CASSLGDETQYF
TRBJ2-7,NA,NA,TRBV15,TGTGCCACCAGCAGTCAATCCGTTTACGGCGAGCAGTACTTC,CATSSQSVYGEQYF
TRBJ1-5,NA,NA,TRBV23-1,TGCGCCAGCAGTCAATCGCCAGGTCGGGACAATCAGCCCCAGCATTTT,CASSQSPGRDNQPQHF
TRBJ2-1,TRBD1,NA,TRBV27,TGTGCCAGCAGTCAGGGGGAGAGCTCCTACAATGAGCAGTTCTTC,CASSQGESSYNEQFF
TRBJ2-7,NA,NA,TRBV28,TGTGCCAGCAGCAGCCCAGGGAGCTCCTACGAGCAGTACTTC,CASSSPGSSYEQYF
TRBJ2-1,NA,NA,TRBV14,TGTGCCAGCAGCCGGAGGGCGGTCGGCTACAATGAGCAGTTCTTC,CASSRRAVGYNEQFF
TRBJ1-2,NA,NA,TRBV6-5,TGTGCCAGCAGTTACCCGGGGGCGAATGGCTACACCTTC,CASSYPGANGYTF
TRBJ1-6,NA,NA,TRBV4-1,TGCGCCAGCAACCAAACTATGCGGGGGAAGGACCCGTGGGTCCTCCACTTT,CASNQTMRGKDPWVLHF
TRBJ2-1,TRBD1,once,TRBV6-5,TGTGCCAGCGGCCCCTCAGGGACAGAGCGGTTCTTC,CASGPSGTERFF
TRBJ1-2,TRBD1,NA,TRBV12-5,TGTGCTAGTGGTTTCACCACTGACAGGGACGCCTATGGCTACACCTTC,CASGFTTDRDAYGYTF
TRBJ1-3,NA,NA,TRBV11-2,TGTGCCAGCAGCTTAGATATCCGGCCGGGGGGAAACACCATATATTTT,CASSLDIRPGGNTIYF
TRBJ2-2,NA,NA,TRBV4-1,TGCGCCAGCAGCCAAGAAGGGATTTCGAACACCGGGGAGCTGTTTTTT,CASSQEGISNTGELFF
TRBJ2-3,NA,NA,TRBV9,TGTGCCAGCAGCGTAGATGGAGCACCCACAGATACGCAGTATTTT,CASSVDGAPTDTQYF
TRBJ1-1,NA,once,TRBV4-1,TGCGCCAGCAGCCAACTTACCCGGAGGAACACTGAAGCTTTCTTT,CASSQLTRRNTEAFF
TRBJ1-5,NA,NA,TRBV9,TGTGCCAGCAGCCAGCAGGGATATAGCAATCAGCCCCAGCATTTT,CASSQQGYSNQPQHF
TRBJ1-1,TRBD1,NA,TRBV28,TGTGCCAGCAGTTATTACAGGGGGGGCACTGAAGCTTTCTTT,CASSYYRGGTEAFF
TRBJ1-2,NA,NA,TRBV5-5,TGTGCCAGCAGCTCCCCTGCCACTTTTAACTATGGCTACACCTTC,CASSSPATFNYGYTF
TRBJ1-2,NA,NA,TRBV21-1,TGTGCCACCGCCCGGGGCTACACCTTC,CATARGYTF
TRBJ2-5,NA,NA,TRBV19,TGTGCCAGTGGGCGCGGCGGGACAACTCAAGAGACCCAGTACTTC,CASGRGGTTQETQYF